Shown below are 14 T cell receptor beta chains from a single sample sequenced in a study of CD8 T cells in ankylosing spondylitis. TCRdb used MiXCR to reprocess the 5' RACE reads, holding one entry per CDR3 protein. The sample contains 300,000 to 350,000 distinct CDR3 sequences, 9.5% to 13% of which appear only once. The sample taken for sequencing was blood, either unsorted or a sorted T cell fraction (not recorded which). These receptors all come from a female donor with ankylosing spondylitis or in good health (not recorded which).

The V and J genes are TRBV7-2 and TRBJ2-7; no definite D call. The germline V gene has CDR1 SGHTA and CDR2 FQGNSA. V was pared by 1 base and J by 2 bases, with 12 bases between. The CDR3 loop spans 15 amino acids. For the CDR3, the DNA is TGTGCCAGCAGCTTAGAATTGGGCAGGACCTACGAGCAGTACTTC. Protein sequence: CASSLELGRTYEQYF.

This sequence joins TRBV21-1 and TRBJ2-7; TRBD1 is taken as the D call from the table, unchecked against the DNA. TRBV21-1 is a pseudogene segment. The CDR3 totals 13 residues. The CDR3 nucleotides read TGTGCCAGCAGGGGCGTGAGGTCCTACGAGCAGTACTTC. It encodes CASRGVRSYEQYF.

This chain joins TRBV20-1 and TRBJ2-3; 13 bases line up with TRBD2. Germline V gene data show CDR1 as DFQATT and CDR2 as SNEGSKA (reference sequence). Losses at the gene ends were 5 bases for V and 11 bases for J; bases not matched to a gene: 16. This CDR3 spans 16 amino acids. The CDR3 DNA follows: TGCAGTGCTCCTTCGGGACTAGCGGGGTCTGGATTGGGGCAGTATTTT. Translation gives CSAPSGLAGSGLGQYF.

J is TRBJ2-1 and V is TRBV20-1, with a possible D match to TRBD1 (6 bases). Per the germline V gene, CDR1 is DFQATT and CDR2 is SNEGSKA (reference sequence). Trimming removed 2 bases at V and 7 bases at J, with 12 bases between. This CDR3 is 13 amino acids long. The DNA for the CDR3 is TGCAGTGCTAGATCCTGGGGGCGGAATGAGCAGTTCTTC. Amino acid sequence: CSARSWGRNEQFF.

This clonotype was picked up many times. The genes are TRBV9 and TRBJ2-1, with a weak D call TRBD2 (6 bases). Germline values: CDR1 SGDLS, CDR2 YYNGEE. This CDR3 has 12 residues. V was clipped by 4 bases and J by 9 bases, with 11 bases between them. This CDR3 is CASSPGRGEQFF. The CDR3 coding sequence is TGTGCCAGCAGCCCAGGGCGGGGTGAGCAGTTCTTC.

In its sample, this clonotype was seen many times. This rearrangement joins TRBV12-3 or TRBV12-4 to TRBJ2-1; TRBD2 matches at 10 bases. The CDR3 spans 14 residues. The V gene end was trimmed by 10 bases and the J gene end by 7 bases; junction bases not matched to a gene: 10. CDR3 DNA sequence: TGTGCCACCCTCGAAGCGGGGGGGCAGAATGAGCAGTTCTTC. Encoded protein: CATLEAGGQNEQFF.

This clonotype was observed at least ten times. This chain connects TRBV20-1 to TRBJ2-1, with D possibly being TRBD2 (6 bases). The CDR3 loop spans 12 amino acids. Germline V lookup: CDR1 DFQATT, CDR2 SNEGSKA (reference sequence). Trimming left V 5 bases short and J 7 bases short, with 12 bases between. CDR3 sequence reads: CSALGGRNEQFF. The CDR3 nucleotides read TGCAGTGCTTTGGGAGGTAGAAATGAGCAGTTCTTC.

This clonotype was seen a few times. The gene calls are TRBV5-6 and TRBJ2-1; 7 bases line up with TRBD2. Germline CDR1 is SGHDT and CDR2 is YYEEEE. V shed 6 bases, J shed 4 bases, and the junction held 19 bases outside the gene matches. This CDR3 contains 18 residues. The CDR3 region has the DNA TGTGCCAGCACCCAAAACGGGAGGCGGAACCATCAATACAATGAGCAGTTCTTC. This translates into CASTQNGRRNHQYNEQFF. The full variable domain, in which reference TRBV5-6 and TRBJ2-1 provide the parts outside the CDR3, is DAGVTQSPTHLIKTRGQQVTLRCSPKSGHDTVSWYQQALGQGPQFIFQYYEEEERQRGNFPDRFSGHQFPNYSSELNVNALLLGDSALYLCASTQNGRRNHQYNEQFFGPGTRLTVL.

This clonotype was counted between two and nine times. V is TRBV20-1 and J is TRBJ2-5; 7 bases fit TRBD1. CDR1 is DFQATT, CDR2 SNEGSKA, per germline (reference sequence). The CDR3 is 12 amino acids. Trimming at V came to 3 bases and at J to 7 bases, leaving 5 bases not matched to a gene. CDR3 amino acids: CSARQDRSTQYF. CDR3 DNA: TGCAGTGCTAGGCAGGACAGGTCGACCCAGTACTTC.

Turning to this clonotype: With a much larger clone just one base away, this may be a read error. The chain is built from TRBV18 and TRBJ1-4; a weak D match, TRBD1 (5 bases). From germline, CDR1 is KGHSH and CDR2 LQKENI. This CDR3 has 17 residues. CDR3 sequence: CASSPLRLSGTNEKPFF. CDR3 DNA: TGTGCCAGCTCACCCCTCCGGCTGTCTGGGACTAATGAAAAACCGTTTTTT.

This clonotype was counted at least ten times. This chain uses TRBV28 with TRBJ2-7; 8 bases line up with TRBD1. This CDR3 has 16 residues. Germline CDR1 is MDHEN and CDR2 is SYDVKM. V dropped 5 bases and J dropped 2; count of bases not matched to a gene: 11. CDR3 DNA sequence: TGTGCCAGCAGTACCACCAGACAGGGGCCCACCTACGAGCAGTACTTC. This encodes CASSTTRQGPTYEQYF.

This clonotype has at least ten counts. This chain uses TRBV28 with TRBJ1-6; a weak D match, TRBD1 (6 bases). Per germline, CDR1 MDHEN and CDR2 SYDVKM. CDR3 size: 13 residues. Trimming cost V 2 bases and J 9 bases, with 8 bases left between them. The CDR3 reads CASSLRGGSPLHF. The CDR3 coding sequence is TGTGCCAGCAGTTTAAGGGGGGGTTCACCCCTCCACTTT.

This clonotype showed up just a few times. The chain recombines TRBV14 with TRBJ2-1; D might be TRBD1 (5 bases). V was pared by 0 bases and J by 7 bases, with 16 bases between. Germline values: CDR1 SGHDN, CDR2 FVKESK. The CDR3 totals 16 residues. The DNA for the CDR3 is TGTGCCAGCAGCCAAGATAGAAAGTGGGGCCCTAATGAGCAGTTCTTC. This gives the protein CASSQDRKWGPNEQFF. The full variable domain, its missing parts supplied by reference TRBV14 and TRBJ2-1, is EAGVTQFPSHSVIEKGQTVTLRCDPISGHDNLYWYRRVMGKEIKFLLHFVKESKQDESGMPNNRFLAERTGGTYSTLKVQPAELEDSGVYFCASSQDRKWGPNEQFFGPGTRLTVL.

The chain carries TRBV5-1 and TRBJ2-1, with 12 bases fitting TRBD1. Germline lookup yields CDR1 SGHRS and CDR2 YFSETQ. The CDR3 is 16 amino acids. V shed 4 bases and J 8 bases; nucleotides not matched to a gene: 10. CDR3 loop: CASSISGQGAWDEQFF. The CDR3 DNA reads TGCGCCAGCAGCATCTCGGGACAGGGGGCATGGGATGAGCAGTTCTTC.